Listed below are T cell receptor beta chains from one sample, sequenced in a study of human T cells and chemical hapten exposure. TCRdb called the 5' RACE reads again in MiXCR, with one record for every CDR3 protein. The table records under 150,000 distinct CDR3 sequences, 19% of them present only once. All receptors come from a human donor in good health. The CDR3 runs from the conserved cysteine through the conserved F or W. A D gene is named only where the DNA matches it firmly. Clone size, where shown, is once, few, many, or a class for clones that have expanded.

clone size,J gene,D gene,V gene,CDR3 protein,CDR3 DNA
.,TRBJ2-5,.,TRBV29-1,CSVQGKGGTQYF,TGCAGCGTTCAGGGGAAGGGGGGGACCCAGTACTTC
.,TRBJ1-3,TRBD1,TRBV10-3,CAISDLPGQGGRPGNTIYF,TGTGCCATCAGTGATCTCCCGGGACAGGGGGGTCGTCCTGGAAACACCATATATTTT
.,TRBJ1-4,TRBD1,TRBV5-1,CASSSTGGKLFF,TGCGCCAGCAGCTCAACAGGGGGCAAACTGTTTTTT
many,TRBJ2-5,.,TRBV5-1,CASSLEVETQYF,TGCGCCAGCAGCCTCGAAGTTGAGACCCAGTACTTC
many,TRBJ1-2,.,TRBV20-1,CSAVTPVGRGYGYTF,TGCAGTGCTGTTACCCCTGTGGGCCGGGGCTATGGCTACACCTTC
few,TRBJ1-5,.,TRBV6-6,CASSQQLNQPQHF,TGTGCCAGCAGCCAGCAGCTTAATCAGCCCCAGCATTTT
.,TRBJ2-7,.,TRBV24-1,CATSDSGLQSSYEQYF,TGTGCCACCAGTGATTCCGGACTGCAGAGCTCCTACGAGCAGTACTTC
.,TRBJ1-2,TRBD1,TRBV20-1,CSARDDRVVYGYTF,TGCAGTGCTAGAGATGACAGGGTAGTCTATGGCTACACCTTC
.,TRBJ1-5,.,TRBV28,CASKAGNQPQHF,TGTGCCAGCAAAGCTGGCAATCAGCCCCAGCATTTT
few,TRBJ2-3,.,TRBV6-6,CASSHLDSSSTDTQYF,TGTGCCAGCAGCCATCTGGACAGTTCTAGCACAGATACGCAGTATTTT
once,TRBJ2-5,TRBD2,TRBV28,CASSWGLAGGSRKRETQYF,TGTGCCAGCAGTTGGGGACTAGCGGGAGGCTCCCGTAAGAGAGAGACCCAGTACTTC
few,TRBJ2-7,TRBD2,TRBV20-1,CSGTSGRTYEQYF,TGCAGTGGGACTAGCGGGAGGACCTACGAGCAGTACTTC
.,TRBJ2-1,.,TRBV11-1,CASSLRGLSFASSYNEQFF,TGTGCCAGCAGCTTACGAGGACTCTCGTTCGCCAGCTCCTACAATGAGCAGTTCTTC